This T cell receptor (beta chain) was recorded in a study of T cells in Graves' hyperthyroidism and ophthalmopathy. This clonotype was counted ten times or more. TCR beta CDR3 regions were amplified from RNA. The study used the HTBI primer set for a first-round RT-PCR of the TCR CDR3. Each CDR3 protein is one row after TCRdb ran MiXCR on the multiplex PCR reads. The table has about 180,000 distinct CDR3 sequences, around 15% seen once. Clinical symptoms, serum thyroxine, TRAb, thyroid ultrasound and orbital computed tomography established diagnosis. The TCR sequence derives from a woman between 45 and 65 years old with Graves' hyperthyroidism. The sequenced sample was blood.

This CDR3 reads CASRPDGPEAFF. In DNA, the CDR3 is TGTGCCAGCAGGCCGGACGGACCCGAAGCTTTCTTT. J is TRBJ1-1 and V is TRBV12-3 or TRBV12-4; D remains ambiguous. With 6 bases removed from V and 8 bases from J, the gap between germline ends came to 13 bases. The CDR3 is 12 amino acids.